This TCR beta chain was captured in a study of cytomegalovirus exposure and HLA in healthy donors. Concerning this clone: The antigen remains undetermined.

Use of 60 Vbeta and 13 Jbeta primers characterized the PCR. TCRdb's copy holds only in-frame clones and misses some; the assay was immunoSEQ multiplex PCR. The data show about 62,000 clones, around 87% seen once. Per germline, CDR1 SGDLS and CDR2 YYNGEE. This CDR3 spans 14 amino acids. V lost 4 bases, J lost 5 bases, and 16 bases lay in between. General study findings and limits: TCR beta V segments were, for the most part, productive about 87% or about 30% of the time in an earlier analysis.

The rearrangement joins TRBV9 to TRBJ2-7; a weak D match, TRBD1 (6 bases). The receptor was derived from a young man in good health and CMV-seronegative. The sample taken for sequencing was PBMCs. The CDR3 DNA reads as TGTGCCAGCAGCACCGGGACACAGAGACACGAGCAGTACTTC. Translated: CASSTGTQRHEQYF.